A selection of T cell receptor beta chains follows, all from one sample in a study of blood T cells in healthy people across ages. In TCRdb, the 5' RACE reads were re-called with MiXCR into one record per CDR3 protein. The data hold around 650,000 distinct CDR3 sequences, with around 38% observed a single time. The material sequenced was blood. The receptors shown here come from a man older than 75 in good health. CDR3s include the opening cysteine and the closing phenylalanine or tryptophan. Fields, in order: CDR3 DNA, CDR3 protein, clone size, D gene, J gene, V gene. The D gene is left open where the match is weak. Rows give clone size only sometimes, using once, few, many, or a class for an expanded clone.

CDR3nt: TGTGCCAGCAACCCAGGACAGGGGGCACAGGAGGGCTACACCTTC; CDR3aa: CASNPGQGAQEGYTF; abundance: -; d_gene: TRBD1; j_gene: TRBJ1-2; v_gene: TRBV7-9
CDR3nt: TGCAGCGTTGAAAGGCTCGATAGGGGTACCGGGGAGCTGTTTTTT; CDR3aa: CSVERLDRGTGELFF; abundance: few; d_gene: -; j_gene: TRBJ2-2; v_gene: TRBV29-1
CDR3nt: TGTGCCAGCAGCCCCACAGGGCGAGCTATTTATGGCTACACCTTC; CDR3aa: CASSPTGRAIYGYTF; abundance: few; d_gene: -; j_gene: TRBJ1-2; v_gene: TRBV14
CDR3nt: TGTGCCAGCAGCCAACTAGCAAATGAGCAGTTCTTC; CDR3aa: CASSQLANEQFF; abundance: few; d_gene: -; j_gene: TRBJ2-1; v_gene: TRBV7-2
CDR3nt: TGTGCCAGCAACCAAGCGGGGGCCAAAAACATTCAGTACTTC; CDR3aa: CASNQAGAKNIQYF; abundance: many; d_gene: TRBD2; j_gene: TRBJ2-4; v_gene: TRBV7-2
CDR3nt: TGTGCCAGCAGCTTAGACGGGACTAGCGGGAGGGCGGGCGAGCAGTACTTC; CDR3aa: CASSLDGTSGRAGEQYF; abundance: -; d_gene: TRBD2; j_gene: TRBJ2-7; v_gene: TRBV7-2
CDR3nt: TGCAGTGCTAGAGATCGCAGGGTCGGTAATGAAAAACTGTTTTTT; CDR3aa: CSARDRRVGNEKLFF; abundance: -; d_gene: -; j_gene: TRBJ1-4; v_gene: TRBV20-1
CDR3nt: TGCGCCAGCAGCCCGCAACAGGGAGCGAACACCGGGGAGCTGTTTTTT; CDR3aa: CASSPQQGANTGELFF; abundance: few; d_gene: -; j_gene: TRBJ2-2; v_gene: TRBV5-1
CDR3nt: TGCAGCGGCACCGGGCCTATGAACACCGGGGAGCTGTTTTTT; CDR3aa: CSGTGPMNTGELFF; abundance: few; d_gene: -; j_gene: TRBJ2-2; v_gene: TRBV29-1
CDR3nt: TGTGCCAGCAGCCCGGACAGGGCTTCCTACAATGAGCAGTTCTTC; CDR3aa: CASSPDRASYNEQFF; abundance: -; d_gene: TRBD1; j_gene: TRBJ2-1; v_gene: TRBV7-9
CDR3nt: TGTGCCAGCAGCCCATCCTTCCAGGGGGCGATCTACAATGAGCAGTTCTTC; CDR3aa: CASSPSFQGAIYNEQFF; abundance: -; d_gene: TRBD1; j_gene: TRBJ2-1; v_gene: TRBV11-2
CDR3nt: TGTGCCAGCAGCAAAGAATCGAGAGACAGGCATCCCCTCGCGACGGGGGCCAACGTCCTGACTTTC; CDR3aa: CASSKESRDRHPLATGANVLTF; abundance: -; d_gene: -; j_gene: TRBJ2-6; v_gene: TRBV21-1
CDR3nt: TGCGCCAGCAGCTTGCTGGGCGAAAGAAACACCATATATTTT; CDR3aa: CASSLLGERNTIYF; abundance: -; d_gene: -; j_gene: TRBJ1-3; v_gene: TRBV5-1
CDR3nt: TGTGCCAGCAGCAAAGGCGTCAGTCTAGCCAAAAACATTCAGTACTTC; CDR3aa: CASSKGVSLAKNIQYF; abundance: few; d_gene: -; j_gene: TRBJ2-4; v_gene: TRBV21-1
CDR3nt: TGTGCCAGCAGTTACACCGACCCCGATGAGCAGTTCTTC; CDR3aa: CASSYTDPDEQFF; abundance: -; d_gene: -; j_gene: TRBJ2-1; v_gene: TRBV6-2/TRBV6-3
CDR3nt: TGCAGTGCTAGTCCTTGGTTAAGTAGCGGGGGCCCAACTGGGGCCAACGTCCTGACTTTC; CDR3aa: CSASPWLSSGGPTGANVLTF; abundance: many; d_gene: TRBD2; j_gene: TRBJ2-6; v_gene: TRBV20-1
CDR3nt: TGTGCCAGCAGTGGGTGGGGGAAGAGCACAGATACGCAGTATTTT; CDR3aa: CASSGWGKSTDTQYF; abundance: -; d_gene: -; j_gene: TRBJ2-3; v_gene: TRBV28
CDR3nt: TGCAGTGCTCTGACTAGCGGGGGCCCGAACACCGGGGAGCTGTTTTTT; CDR3aa: CSALTSGGPNTGELFF; abundance: -; d_gene: TRBD2; j_gene: TRBJ2-2; v_gene: TRBV20-1
CDR3nt: TGTGCCAGCAGTGAAGCGTCTTTTGAGGGGGATGAGCAGTTCTTC; CDR3aa: CASSEASFEGDEQFF; abundance: -; d_gene: -; j_gene: TRBJ2-1; v_gene: TRBV6-1
CDR3nt: TGTGCCAGCGCTCTGGGTAGGAGCGGGGTTGGAGCCTACAATGAGCAGTTCTTC; CDR3aa: CASALGRSGVGAYNEQFF; abundance: -; d_gene: TRBD2; j_gene: TRBJ2-1; v_gene: TRBV28
CDR3nt: TGCAGCGTTGAAGATATCGTAACTAGCGGGGGCTACGAGCAGTACTTC; CDR3aa: CSVEDIVTSGGYEQYF; abundance: many; d_gene: TRBD2; j_gene: TRBJ2-7; v_gene: TRBV29-1
CDR3nt: TGTGCCAGCAGTGAATCCTCAGGGGGTCGGCCTACCCAGCCCCAGCATTTT; CDR3aa: CASSESSGGRPTQPQHF; abundance: -; d_gene: TRBD1; j_gene: TRBJ1-5; v_gene: TRBV6-1
CDR3nt: TGTGCCAGCAGCGGACTAGCGGGGCAACAAGAGACCCAGTACTTC; CDR3aa: CASSGLAGQQETQYF; abundance: -; d_gene: TRBD2; j_gene: TRBJ2-5; v_gene: TRBV7-9
CDR3nt: TGTGCCAGCAGCCCCCGTGCGGCTAATGCCTACGAGCAGTACTTC; CDR3aa: CASSPRAANAYEQYF; abundance: -; d_gene: -; j_gene: TRBJ2-7; v_gene: TRBV7-2
CDR3nt: TGTGCCAGCAGTGGGGGACAGGCCCTAGTAGCTTTCTTT; CDR3aa: CASSGGQALVAFF; abundance: -; d_gene: TRBD1; j_gene: TRBJ1-1; v_gene: TRBV6-1
CDR3nt: TGTGCCAGCAGGGGGGGGAGAGCAGATACGCAGTATTTT; CDR3aa: CASRGGRADTQYF; abundance: -; d_gene: TRBD2; j_gene: TRBJ2-3; v_gene: TRBV6-1
CDR3nt: TGCGCCAGCAGCTTGGAGAAAGGGACAGGGATCTACGAGCAGTACTTC; CDR3aa: CASSLEKGTGIYEQYF; abundance: -; d_gene: TRBD1; j_gene: TRBJ2-7; v_gene: TRBV5-1
CDR3nt: TGTGCCAACGGACAGGGAAGTCAGCCCCAGCATTTT; CDR3aa: CANGQGSQPQHF; abundance: few; d_gene: TRBD1; j_gene: TRBJ1-5; v_gene: TRBV6-4
CDR3nt: TGTGCCAGCAGGATCGGACAGGGGGATCATCAGCCCCAGCATTTT; CDR3aa: CASRIGQGDHQPQHF; abundance: many; d_gene: TRBD1; j_gene: TRBJ1-5; v_gene: TRBV12-3/TRBV12-4
CDR3nt: TGTGCCAGCAGCTCAACGACTATATCCTTCACAGATACGCAGTATTTT; CDR3aa: CASSSTTISFTDTQYF; abundance: -; d_gene: -; j_gene: TRBJ2-3; v_gene: TRBV11-2
CDR3nt: TGTGCCAGCAGCATAGTGGAGAGAACCGGGGAGCTGTTTTTT; CDR3aa: CASSIVERTGELFF; abundance: -; d_gene: -; j_gene: TRBJ2-2; v_gene: TRBV12-3/TRBV12-4
CDR3nt: TGCGCCGGCAGCCAAGGGACGGTAGCCTACAATGAGCAGTTCTTC; CDR3aa: CAGSQGTVAYNEQFF; abundance: -; d_gene: -; j_gene: TRBJ2-1; v_gene: TRBV5-1
CDR3nt: TGTGCCAGCATATCCCGTTGGGCCAGGGGGCAAGAGACCCAGTACTTC; CDR3aa: CASISRWARGQETQYF; abundance: few; d_gene: TRBD1; j_gene: TRBJ2-5; v_gene: TRBV6-2/TRBV6-3
CDR3nt: TGTGCCAGCAGATGGGGACCAGGGAGACAAGAGACCCAGTACTTC; CDR3aa: CASRWGPGRQETQYF; abundance: -; d_gene: -; j_gene: TRBJ2-5; v_gene: TRBV7-2
CDR3nt: TGTGCCAGCAGTCGACAGGGGGCCTGGGCCAACGTCCTGACTTTC; CDR3aa: CASSRQGAWANVLTF; abundance: -; d_gene: TRBD1; j_gene: TRBJ2-6; v_gene: TRBV14
CDR3nt: TGCAGTGCTCCAGCCGGACAGGGTTGGAATTCACCCCTCCACTTT; CDR3aa: CSAPAGQGWNSPLHF; abundance: few; d_gene: TRBD1; j_gene: TRBJ1-6; v_gene: TRBV20-1
CDR3nt: TGTGCCAGCAGCGTTGGGGGAGGGGAAAGGACTTTCCCTTACAATGAGCAGTTCTTC; CDR3aa: CASSVGGGERTFPYNEQFF; abundance: -; d_gene: TRBD2; j_gene: TRBJ2-1; v_gene: TRBV9
CDR3nt: TGCAGTGCTAGAGATAGCCAGGGTTGGAATGAGCAGTTCTTC; CDR3aa: CSARDSQGWNEQFF; abundance: once; d_gene: -; j_gene: TRBJ2-1; v_gene: TRBV20-1
CDR3nt: TGTGCCAGCAACAGCAAGGGTTCCACTGAAGCTTTCTTT; CDR3aa: CASNSKGSTEAFF; abundance: -; d_gene: -; j_gene: TRBJ1-1; v_gene: TRBV6-2/TRBV6-3
CDR3nt: TGCGCCAGCAGCCAGGCCTCGGGGGGATCGAACACCGGGGAGCTGTTTTTT; CDR3aa: CASSQASGGSNTGELFF; abundance: few; d_gene: TRBD2; j_gene: TRBJ2-2; v_gene: TRBV4-3
CDR3nt: TGTGCCAGCAGCGTGGAACCTTGGAAGACCCAGTACTTC; CDR3aa: CASSVEPWKTQYF; abundance: many; d_gene: -; j_gene: TRBJ2-5; v_gene: TRBV5-8
CDR3nt: TGTGCCAGCAGCTTGGCCGTCGGACCGACCAATCAGCCCCAGCATTTT; CDR3aa: CASSLAVGPTNQPQHF; abundance: once; d_gene: -; j_gene: TRBJ1-5; v_gene: TRBV5-6
CDR3nt: TGTGCCAGGTGTTTCCGCCAGCCCCAGCATTTT; CDR3aa: CARCFRQPQHF; abundance: -; d_gene: -; j_gene: TRBJ1-5; v_gene: TRBV3-1
CDR3nt: TGTGCCAGCAGCTTAGAGGTCAGACGAAGTGAAAAACTGTTTTTT; CDR3aa: CASSLEVRRSEKLFF; abundance: -; d_gene: -; j_gene: TRBJ1-4; v_gene: TRBV11-2
CDR3nt: TGCAGTGCTTGGGAATCTGGGGCCAACGTCCTGACTTTC; CDR3aa: CSAWESGANVLTF; abundance: few; d_gene: -; j_gene: TRBJ2-6; v_gene: TRBV20-1
CDR3nt: TGCAGTGCAGCTAGCGGTGTTGGCACAGATACGCAGTATTTT; CDR3aa: CSAASGVGTDTQYF; abundance: -; d_gene: TRBD2; j_gene: TRBJ2-3; v_gene: TRBV20-1
CDR3nt: TGTGCCAGCAGCCGCTCGGCGGGAGGCACAGATACGCAGTATTTT; CDR3aa: CASSRSAGGTDTQYF; abundance: -; d_gene: TRBD2; j_gene: TRBJ2-3; v_gene: TRBV6-5
CDR3nt: TGCAGTGCCGTGGGGGTGAGCACAGATACGCAGTATTTT; CDR3aa: CSAVGVSTDTQYF; abundance: -; d_gene: -; j_gene: TRBJ2-3; v_gene: TRBV20-1
CDR3nt: TGCGCCAGCAGCCGCTCTCCCCGGGGAGGAAAATATCCTCGACAGAACTCCTACGAGCAGTACTTC; CDR3aa: CASSRSPRGGKYPRQNSYEQYF; abundance: -; d_gene: -; j_gene: TRBJ2-7; v_gene: TRBV4-3
CDR3nt: TGTGCCAGCAACCCACAGGGGACAGGGGGAAACAATGAGCAGTACTTC; CDR3aa: CASNPQGTGGNNEQYF; abundance: -; d_gene: TRBD1; j_gene: TRBJ2-7; v_gene: TRBV28
CDR3nt: TGTGCCAGCAGCTACCTCGCGGCCTACGAGCAGTACTTC; CDR3aa: CASSYLAAYEQYF; abundance: -; d_gene: -; j_gene: TRBJ2-7; v_gene: TRBV6-2/TRBV6-3
CDR3nt: TGCAGTGCTCCGATAGCGGGAATAAGCTCCTACAATGAGCAGTTCTTC; CDR3aa: CSAPIAGISSYNEQFF; abundance: -; d_gene: TRBD2; j_gene: TRBJ2-1; v_gene: TRBV20-1
CDR3nt: TGTGCCAGCACCACTCGAGGGGCCGGTGAAAAACTGTTTTTT; CDR3aa: CASTTRGAGEKLFF; abundance: few; d_gene: -; j_gene: TRBJ1-4; v_gene: TRBV7-2